A single sample is the source of the 31 T cell receptor beta chains below, sequenced in a study of blood T cells in healthy people across ages (dated by TCRdb to 2014 to 2015). Libraries were constructed by 5' RACE. For sequencing, an Illumina HiSeq 2500 was employed. A second PCR of roughly 7 to 11 cycles was performed with a sample-barcoded 5' primer and a J-beta primer mix. TCRdb's own reprocessing of the public reads used fastp at Q25 and MiXCR and kept productive beta chains. Identical CDR3 protein sequences are pooled into one entry, listed with their most common genes and DNA. The table for this sample lists over 950,000 distinct CDR3 sequences; roughly half of them were counted only once. The ten top clones hold over 20% of the sample. Sequencing used blood. These receptors were obtained from a woman aged 60-70 years in good health.

Remarks on this clonotype: A single base separates this from a much larger clone, so it may be a read error. The chain employs TRBV7-8 and TRBJ2-3; 8 nucleotides line up with TRBD2. The germline V gene encodes CDR1 SGHVS and CDR2 FQNEAQ. The CDR3 spans 14 residues. The V gene end was trimmed by 10 bases and the J gene end by 5 bases; junction bases not matched to a gene: 11. CDR3 nucleotides: TGTGCCACCTTGGGACGAGCGGGAGTAGATACGCAGTATTTT. Translated: CATLGRAGVDTQYF.

This clonotype occurred a few times. V is TRBV18 and J is TRBJ1-1; perhaps TRBD1 as D (5 bases). The V end lost 0 bases, the J end lost 2 bases, and 7 bases lay between the germline ends. The length of the CDR3 is 14 residues. CDR1 is KGHSH, CDR2 LQKENI, per germline. CDR3 in amino acids: CASSPPRGNTEAFF. The CDR3 DNA reads as TGTGCCAGCTCACCACCTCGGGGCAACACTGAAGCTTTCTTT.

The V gene is TRBV29-1, the J gene TRBJ1-5; D possibly corresponds to TRBD1 (6 bases). Germline lookup yields CDR1 SQVTM and CDR2 ANQGSEA. The V end was cut by 6 bases, the J end by 7 bases, with 13 bases between. This CDR3 is 12 amino acids long. The CDR3 loop is CSVATGNQPQHF. CDR3 bases: TGCAGCGTCGCAACAGGGAACCAGCCCCAGCATTTT.

The chain recombines TRBV12-3 or TRBV12-4 with TRBJ2-3, with 12 bases fitting TRBD2. Trimming at V came to 5 bases and at J to 4 bases, leaving 13 bases not matched to a gene. The CDR3 has 18 amino acids. This CDR3 is CASSPSASGRARSDTQYF. For the CDR3, the DNA is TGTGCCAGCAGTCCATCGGCTAGCGGGAGGGCCAGGTCAGATACGCAGTATTTT.

This sequence joins TRBV5-5 and TRBJ1-2; TRBD1 might be the D (5 bases). The CDR3 has 15 residues. V gave up 0 bases and J gave up 4 bases, with 13 bases separating them. The germline gives CDR1 SGHKS, CDR2 YYEKEE (reference sequence). The CDR3 DNA reads TGTGCCAGCAGCTTGGAGCCAGGGCGGGCCTATGGCTACACCTTC. It codes for CASSLEPGRAYGYTF.

The chain is built from TRBV20-1 and TRBJ2-7; D unclear. The CDR3 loop spans 13 amino acids. Germline CDR1 is DFQATT and CDR2 is SNEGSKA (reference sequence). Trimming took 5 bases from V and 1 from J, leaving 12 bases between them. CDR3: CSAHERNSYEQYF. DNA for the CDR3: TGCAGTGCTCATGAGAGGAATTCCTACGAGCAGTACTTC.

This chain joins TRBV30 and TRBJ1-6; weak D call: TRBD1 (5 bases). V was cut by 4 bases and J by 9 bases, with 13 bases left in between. The CDR3 loop spans 13 amino acids. CDR1 and CDR2 (germline): GTSNPN, SVGIG (reference sequence). The CDR3 DNA is TGTGCCTGGAAGGGGACCTTCTCTTCACCCCTCCACTTT. It specifies CAWKGTFSSPLHF.

The chain links TRBV5-6 to TRBJ2-1, with 8 bases lining up with TRBD1. CDR1 and CDR2 (germline): SGHDT, YYEEEE. This CDR3 is built from 15 residues. V gave up 3 bases and J gave up 2 bases; unmatched junction bases: 4. CDR3 residues: CASSSGQATYNEQFF. CDR3 nucleotides: TGTGCCAGCAGCTCGGGACAGGCCACCTACAATGAGCAGTTCTTC.

V usage is TRBV15 and J usage is TRBJ1-2, with D unresolved. V lost 0 bases to trimming and J lost 3 bases, with 14 bases between them. This CDR3 comprises 16 residues. Germline values: CDR1 LNHNV, CDR2 YYDKDF (reference sequence). In nucleotides, the CDR3 is TGTGCCACCAGCAGAGATCTGCAGGTGGGGTACTATGGCTACACCTTC. Its protein product is CATSRDLQVGYYGYTF.

This clonotype showed up just a few times. This rearrangement joins TRBV10-3 to TRBJ2-7; unclear D gene. The V and J ends lost 10 bases and 0 bases respectively, with 10 bases between them. CDR3 size: 12 residues. Germline lookup yields CDR1 ENHRY and CDR2 SYGVKD. The CDR3 DNA sequence: TGTGCCACGCGGTCAGACTCCTACGAGCAGTACTTC. Translating it yields CATRSDSYEQYF.

Details on this clonotype: One junction end disagrees with the germline gene, perhaps due to a read error. The rearrangement joins TRBV3-1 to TRBJ2-5; D could derive from TRBD1 or TRBD2 (5 bases each). This CDR3 has 15 amino acids. In germline, CDR1 is LGHDT, CDR2 YNNKEL (reference sequence). The CDR3 spells CANSQEGPLEETQYF. In DNA form, the CDR3 reads TGTGCCAACAGCCAAGAGGGACCACTTGAAGAGACCCAGTACTTC.

In DNA, the CDR3 is TGCGCCAGCAGCACGGACAACCCAGACTATGGCTACACCTTC. Protein: CASSTDNPDYGYTF. The chain carries TRBV5-1 and TRBJ1-2; weak D call: TRBD1 (5 bases). The V and J ends lost 4 bases and 3 bases respectively, with 13 bases between them. The CDR3 runs 14 residues. CDR1 and CDR2 from the germline V gene are SGHRS and YFSETQ.

This clonotype was seen only a few times. This chain joins TRBV5-1 and TRBJ2-3; the match to TRBD2 covers 10 bases. The germline V gene encodes CDR1 SGHRS and CDR2 YFSETQ. V gave up 1 base and J gave up 3 bases; unmatched junction bases: 5. The CDR3 length is 16 residues. Here the CDR3 DNA reads TGCGCCAGCAGCTTGCCTAGCGGGAGTAAAACAGATACGCAGTATTTT. It is translated as CASSLPSGSKTDTQYF.

This chain joins TRBV12-5 and TRBJ2-2; D is perhaps TRBD2 (5 bases). This CDR3 is built from 13 residues. The germline V gene has CDR1 LGHNT and CDR2 FRNRAP. V lost 6 bases and J lost 4, with 9 bases in between. Here the CDR3 DNA reads TGTGCTAGTGGCGATAGCGCCACCGGGGAGCTGTTTTTT. Protein: CASGDSATGELFF.

The V and J genes are TRBV11-3 and TRBJ2-3; TRBD2 matches at 13 bases. Germline V gene sequence: CDR1 SGHNT, CDR2 YENEEA. The CDR3 runs 17 residues. Trimming cost V 2 bases and J 1 base; bases outside gene matches: 3. In DNA form, the CDR3 reads TGTGCCAGCAGCTTAACTAGCGGGAGGGCCGGCACAGATACGCAGTATTTT. It is translated as CASSLTSGRAGTDTQYF.

This clonotype was observed a handful of times. This rearrangement joins TRBV15 to TRBJ2-5, with D possibly being TRBD2 (5 bases). Germline assignment: CDR1 LNHNV and CDR2 YYDKDF (reference sequence). There are 14 residues in the CDR3. V shed 0 bases and J shed 5 bases, with 10 bases lying between them. Written as DNA, the CDR3 is TGTGCCACCAGCAGAGATCCGGGGTGGGAGACCCAGTACTTC. As protein: CATSRDPGWETQYF.

This clonotype was seen repeatedly, ten times or more. The chain is built from TRBV6-5 and TRBJ2-3; the D is unclear. V was pared by 0 bases and J by 3 bases, with 10 bases between. The CDR3 covers 15 residues. Germline CDR1 is MNHEY and CDR2 is SVGAGI. The CDR3 loop is CASSYSGAPTDTQYF. Written as DNA, the CDR3 is TGTGCCAGCAGTTACTCTGGAGCGCCAACAGATACGCAGTATTTT.

This clonotype was recorded many times. The chain combines TRBV28 with TRBJ2-5; unclear D gene. The CDR3 loop spans 12 amino acids. V was clipped by 4 bases and J by 4 bases, with 7 bases between them. Germline CDR1 reads MDHEN; CDR2 reads SYDVKM. In DNA, the CDR3 is TGTGCCAGCAGTTCGATGGTAGAGACCCAGTACTTC. Protein: CASSSMVETQYF.

This clonotype occurred a few times. The J gene is TRBJ2-3, the V gene TRBV4-2; 10 bases align to TRBD2. The V gene end was trimmed by 5 bases and the J gene end by 4 bases; junction bases not matched to a gene: 9. The CDR3 is 16 residues long. From germline, CDR1 is LGHNA and CDR2 YNFKEQ. Written as DNA, the CDR3 is TGTGCCAGCAGCTCGACAGGTACTAGCGGGGCAGATACGCAGTATTTT. Its translation: CASSSTGTSGADTQYF.

Only a few counts were recorded for this clonotype. CDR3 nucleotides: TGCAGCGCCGACGGGACTAGCGGGCAAGAGACCCAGTACTTC. It encodes CSADGTSGQETQYF. The gene calls are TRBV29-1 and TRBJ2-5; 12 nucleotides match TRBD2. CDR3 length: 14 residues. Per germline, CDR1 SQVTM and CDR2 ANQGSEA. V gave up 7 bases and J gave up 2 bases; unmatched junction bases: 5. Looking up the rest from reference TRBV29-1 and TRBJ2-5 gives the full variable domain: SAVISQKPSRDICQRGTSLTIQCQVDSQVTMMFWYRQQPGQSLTLIATANQGSEATYESGFVIDKFPISRPNLTFSTLTVSNMSPEDSSIYLCSADGTSGQETQYFGPGTRLLVL.

The CDR3 coding sequence is TGTGCCAGCAGTTACCCGACTAGCGGGAGCGACACCGGGGAGCTGTTTTTT. This encodes CASSYPTSGSDTGELFF. The gene calls are TRBV2 and TRBJ2-2, with 12 bases fitting TRBD2. Per germline, CDR1 SNHLY and CDR2 FYNNEI. The CDR3 runs 17 residues. With V trimmed by 5 bases and J by 3 bases, 7 bases remained unmatched. The full variable domain, its missing parts supplied by reference TRBV2 and TRBJ2-2, is EPEVTQTPSHQVTQMGQEVILRCVPISNHLYFYWYRQILGQKVEFLVSFYNNEISEKSEIFDDQFSVERPDGSNFTLKIRSTKLEDSAMYFCASSYPTSGSDTGELFFGEGSRLTVL.

The V and J genes are TRBV27 and TRBJ2-1; no clear D. CDR1 MNHEY and CDR2 SMNVEV come from the germline V gene (reference sequence). V was pared by 7 bases and J by 0 bases, with 13 bases between. This CDR3 contains 15 residues. The DNA of the CDR3 is TGTGCCAGCAAGTCTAGGCTCCTCTCCTACAATGAGCAGTTCTTC. Amino acids: CASKSRLLSYNEQFF.

The chain is built from TRBV7-2 and TRBJ2-3; D gene ambiguous. CDR1 is SGHTA and CDR2 is FQGNSA in the germline V gene. V was trimmed by 6 bases and J by 4 bases, leaving 11 bases between them. The CDR3 extends over 13 amino acids. CDR3 region: CASRSQVPDTQYF. The CDR3 DNA follows: TGTGCCAGCAGGTCCCAGGTCCCAGATACGCAGTATTTT.

This sequence joins TRBV24-1 and TRBJ2-7; D perhaps matches TRBD2 (6 bases). With 4 bases removed from V and 0 bases from J, the gap between germline ends came to 9 bases. CDR1 and CDR2 from the germline V gene are KGHDR and SFDVKD. The CDR3 covers 14 residues. Here the CDR3 DNA reads TGTGCCACCAGTGACCCGACTAGCTCCTACGAGCAGTACTTC. Its translation is CATSDPTSSYEQYF.

This CDR3 is CASSKREDQTQYF. The CDR3 DNA sequence: TGTGCCAGCAGCAAGCGGGAGGATCAGACCCAGTACTTC. The chain links TRBV28 to TRBJ2-5, with 9 nucleotides matching TRBD2. The V gene's germline CDR1 is MDHEN and CDR2 SYDVKM. Unmatched junction bases numbered 5, after V lost 6 bases and J lost 6 bases. The CDR3 runs to 13 residues.

The chain couples TRBV20-1 to TRBJ2-7; TRBD2 matches at 14 bases. CDR3 length: 16 residues. The V segment lost 5 bases and the J segment 7 bases; nucleotides outside the gene matches: 13. CDR1 and CDR2 (germline): DFQATT, SNEGSKA (reference sequence). CDR3 DNA: TGCAGTGCTTCCCGACTAGCGGGAGGGGTTCACAATGAGCAGTACTTC. Protein sequence: CSASRLAGGVHNEQYF.

This clonotype was seen only a few times. This chain joins TRBV5-6 and TRBJ2-7; 8 nucleotides align to TRBD2. The CDR3 is 15 amino acids. The V gene's germline CDR1 is SGHDT and CDR2 YYEEEE. Trimming at V came to 0 bases and at J to 1 base, leaving 3 bases not matched to a gene. Here the CDR3 reads CASSLGRGDSYEQYF. In DNA, the CDR3 is TGTGCCAGCAGCTTGGGGCGGGGGGATTCCTACGAGCAGTACTTC.

The chain carries TRBV20-1 and TRBJ2-2, with D possibly called TRBD1 or TRBD2 (5 bases each). Trimming pared 4 bases from V and 7 bases from J, leaving 19 bases between. CDR3 length: 15 amino acids. Germline assignment: CDR1 DFQATT and CDR2 SNEGSKA (reference sequence). The CDR3, as DNA: TGCAGTGCTACCGGGACCGAGGGGTTTGGCGGGGAGCTGTTTTTT. Translating it yields CSATGTEGFGGELFF.

The V gene is TRBV11-2, the J gene TRBJ2-5; tentatively, D is TRBD2 (6 bases). The V gene's germline CDR1 is SGHAT and CDR2 FQNNGV. The CDR3 spans 14 residues. V was shortened by 6 bases and J by 5 bases, with 16 bases between the two germline ends. The CDR3 protein is CASRRTGTGETQYF. The CDR3 bases are TGTGCCAGCAGACGGACCGGGACTGGCGAGACCCAGTACTTC.

This clonotype was counted at least ten times. J is TRBJ2-3 and V is TRBV12-3 or TRBV12-4; TRBD2 matches at 9 bases. The length of the CDR3 is 16 residues. V dropped 8 bases and J dropped 3; count of bases not matched to a gene: 12. CDR3 nucleotide sequence: TGTGCCAGCGGATCGCCGGGACTAGCCCGGACAGATACGCAGTATTTT. This gives the protein CASGSPGLARTDTQYF.

This CDR3 is CSARETWGSTADTQYF. Here the CDR3 DNA reads TGCAGTGCTAGAGAGACTTGGGGGAGCACTGCAGATACGCAGTATTTT. The genes are TRBV20-1 and TRBJ2-3, with D possibly called TRBD1 or TRBD2 (5 bases each). The ends were cut back, 0 bases at V and 4 bases at J, with 17 bases in the middle. CDR1 DFQATT and CDR2 SNEGSKA come from the germline V gene (reference sequence). The CDR3 length is 16 residues.